The rows below give T cell receptor beta chains drawn from one sample of a study of T cell responses to AZD1222 COVID-19 vaccine. The protocol was immunoSEQ multiplex PCR, while the TCRdb copy is restricted to in-frame clones and leaves out a portion. The sample lists approximately 100,000 clones, 90% seen once, with roughly 5% in the top ten. The source was peripheral blood, collected on day 0 of AZD1222 vaccination. The origin of the receptors is an adult in good health. CDR3s include the opening cysteine and the closing phenylalanine or tryptophan. Fields, in order: clone size, D gene, J gene, V gene, CDR3 DNA, CDR3 protein. A D gene is named only where the DNA matches it firmly. The size entry is marked missing in some rows and otherwise reads once, few, many or a size class.

clone size: -; D gene: -; J gene: TRBJ1-1; V gene: TRBV4-1; CDR3 DNA: TGCGCCAGCAGCCAAGAATGGGAGGGGCTGAACACTGAAGCTTTCTTT; CDR3 protein: CASSQEWEGLNTEAFF
clone size: -; D gene: TRBD1; J gene: TRBJ2-5; V gene: TRBV13; CDR3 DNA: TGTGCCAGCAGCCACGGACAGGGGTTGTCAGAGACCCAGTACTTC; CDR3 protein: CASSHGQGLSETQYF
clone size: -; D gene: -; J gene: TRBJ2-3; V gene: TRBV29-1; CDR3 DNA: TGCAGCGTTACAGAGACGGGCACAGATACGCAGTATTTT; CDR3 protein: CSVTETGTDTQYF
clone size: -; D gene: TRBD1; J gene: TRBJ2-7; V gene: TRBV18; CDR3 DNA: TGTGCCAGCTCAACTGGACAGGGCTACTACGAGCAGTACTTC; CDR3 protein: CASSTGQGYYEQYF
clone size: once; D gene: -; J gene: TRBJ1-6; V gene: TRBV6-5; CDR3 DNA: TGTGCCAGCAAATCCCCGGGAGGTAATTCACCCCTCCACTTT; CDR3 protein: CASKSPGGNSPLHF
clone size: -; D gene: TRBD2; J gene: TRBJ2-7; V gene: TRBV7-2; CDR3 DNA: TGTGCCAGCAGCCTACGGACTAGCGGGGGGGCCTTTGTTTACGAGCAGTACTTC; CDR3 protein: CASSLRTSGGAFVYEQYF
clone size: -; D gene: -; J gene: TRBJ2-7; V gene: TRBV2; CDR3 DNA: TGTGCCAGCAGTTCGGAGGAAGTGGGAGCGAGCTGCTTC; CDR3 protein: CASSSEEVGASCF
clone size: -; D gene: TRBD1; J gene: TRBJ1-2; V gene: TRBV4-1; CDR3 DNA: TGCGCCAGCAGGCATACAGGGGACTATGGCTACACCTTC; CDR3 protein: CASRHTGDYGYTF
clone size: -; D gene: -; J gene: TRBJ1-2; V gene: TRBV4-1; CDR3 DNA: TGCGCCAGCAGCCCCATTATTCTGGGCGGGTTAAAGGATGGCTACACCTTC; CDR3 protein: CASSPIILGGLKDGYTF
clone size: -; D gene: TRBD1; J gene: TRBJ1-1; V gene: TRBV5-1; CDR3 DNA: TGCGCCAGCAGCTTGAAGGGACAGTTGGGTTTCTTT; CDR3 protein: CASSLKGQLGFF
clone size: -; D gene: -; J gene: TRBJ2-3; V gene: TRBV6-6; CDR3 DNA: TGTGCCAGCAGTTCCTTAGCGGCCAACGTCGATACGCAGTATTTT; CDR3 protein: CASSSLAANVDTQYF
clone size: -; D gene: -; J gene: TRBJ1-4; V gene: TRBV30; CDR3 DNA: TGTGCCTGGAGTCTGGCGGACATCGATGAAAAACTGTTTTTT; CDR3 protein: CAWSLADIDEKLFF
clone size: -; D gene: -; J gene: TRBJ2-7; V gene: TRBV7-2; CDR3 DNA: TGTGCCAGCAGCTTCTTGGCCTCCAGCTACGAGCAGTACTTC; CDR3 protein: CASSFLASSYEQYF
clone size: once; D gene: -; J gene: TRBJ2-7; V gene: TRBV6-5; CDR3 DNA: TGTGCCAGCAGCTTCAGACAGTACACGTATCAGTACTTC; CDR3 protein: CASSFRQYTYQYF
clone size: -; D gene: -; J gene: TRBJ1-1; V gene: TRBV11-2; CDR3 DNA: TGTGCCAGCAGCTTTACCCAGGGATCGATGAACACTGAAGCTTTCTTT; CDR3 protein: CASSFTQGSMNTEAFF
clone size: -; D gene: -; J gene: TRBJ1-1; V gene: TRBV11-2; CDR3 DNA: TGTGCCAGCAGCTTAGTAACGGGTCAGGCCACTGAAGCTTTCTTT; CDR3 protein: CASSLVTGQATEAFF
clone size: -; D gene: -; J gene: TRBJ2-7; V gene: TRBV27; CDR3 DNA: TGTGCCAGCAGTTTCGAGCGGCAGGGTCTTTTGTACTTC; CDR3 protein: CASSFERQGLLYF
clone size: -; D gene: TRBD1; J gene: TRBJ1-2; V gene: TRBV13; CDR3 DNA: TGTGCCAGCAGCTTACTCGAGGACAGGGTCAGATATGGCTACACCTTC; CDR3 protein: CASSLLEDRVRYGYTF
clone size: once; D gene: TRBD1; J gene: TRBJ1-5; V gene: TRBV5-6; CDR3 DNA: TGTGCCAGCAGCTTGGAGGGGGCAGGGCAGCCCCAGCATTTT; CDR3 protein: CASSLEGAGQPQHF
clone size: -; D gene: -; J gene: TRBJ1-5; V gene: TRBV2; CDR3 DNA: TGTGCCAGCAGTTGGGGGGGGGAACGCAATCAGCCCCAGCATTTT; CDR3 protein: CASSWGGERNQPQHF
clone size: -; D gene: TRBD1; J gene: TRBJ2-3; V gene: TRBV6-5; CDR3 DNA: TGTGCCAGCAGTTACAGGGGGCTCGGTGCATACGCGCAGTATTTT; CDR3 protein: CASSYRGLGAYAQYF
clone size: once; D gene: -; J gene: TRBJ1-3; V gene: TRBV6-5; CDR3 DNA: TGTGCCAGCAGTTACTACATGGATGCTGGAAACACCATATATTTT; CDR3 protein: CASSYYMDAGNTIYF
clone size: medium-sized; D gene: -; J gene: TRBJ1-1; V gene: TRBV27; CDR3 DNA: TGTGCCAGCAGTCGCCGGGATGGGACTGAAGCTTTCTTT; CDR3 protein: CASSRRDGTEAFF
clone size: -; D gene: -; J gene: TRBJ1-4; V gene: TRBV2; CDR3 DNA: TGTGCCAGCAGTGAGTTCCGGGCATATAGTGAAAAACTGTTTTTT; CDR3 protein: CASSEFRAYSEKLFF
clone size: -; D gene: TRBD1; J gene: TRBJ1-3; V gene: TRBV2; CDR3 DNA: TGTGCCAGCAGCCTGGACAGGCTCTCTGGAAACACCATATATTTT; CDR3 protein: CASSLDRLSGNTIYF
clone size: -; D gene: -; J gene: TRBJ1-2; V gene: TRBV30; CDR3 DNA: TGTGCCCAGAGACTCCAGGGCCAAGCTAACTATGGCTACACCTTC; CDR3 protein: CAQRLQGQANYGYTF
clone size: -; D gene: -; J gene: TRBJ1-2; V gene: TRBV7-9; CDR3 DNA: TGTGCCAGCAGCGCGAAGGAGCTTTGGGAAGGCTACACCTTC; CDR3 protein: CASSAKELWEGYTF
clone size: few; D gene: -; J gene: TRBJ1-2; V gene: TRBV7-9; CDR3 DNA: TGTGCCAGCAGCTTAGCAGTAGGGAAGATAAGTGGCTACACCTTC; CDR3 protein: CASSLAVGKISGYTF
clone size: -; D gene: TRBD1; J gene: TRBJ2-7; V gene: TRBV27; CDR3 DNA: TGTGCCAGCAGTTGGGACAGCTCCTACGAGCAGTACTTC; CDR3 protein: CASSWDSSYEQYF
clone size: -; D gene: -; J gene: TRBJ1-1; V gene: TRBV7-3; CDR3 DNA: TGTGCCAGCAGCTTAACGGCAGGGTGGGCCACTGAAGCTTTCTTT; CDR3 protein: CASSLTAGWATEAFF
clone size: -; D gene: TRBD1; J gene: TRBJ2-1; V gene: TRBV7-9; CDR3 DNA: TGTGCCAGCAGCTCGACCGGGACAGGTTATGAGCAGTTCTTC; CDR3 protein: CASSSTGTGYEQFF
clone size: -; D gene: -; J gene: TRBJ1-5; V gene: TRBV19; CDR3 DNA: TGTGCCAGTAGTATAGATCTTGGTTCGGGACAGCCCCAGCATTTT; CDR3 protein: CASSIDLGSGQPQHF
clone size: few; D gene: -; J gene: TRBJ1-1; V gene: TRBV5-1; CDR3 DNA: TGCGCCAGCAGCTTGGCCGGTGGGAACACTGAAGCTTTCTTT; CDR3 protein: CASSLAGGNTEAFF
clone size: -; D gene: -; J gene: TRBJ2-5; V gene: TRBV30; CDR3 DNA: TGTGCCTGGAGGGGACGGTCCCAAGAGACCCAGTACTTC; CDR3 protein: CAWRGRSQETQYF
clone size: -; D gene: -; J gene: TRBJ1-2; V gene: TRBV28; CDR3 DNA: TGTGCCAGCAGTTCCATAACAACTCGGGGAGGGCGCGGCTACACCTTC; CDR3 protein: CASSSITTRGGRGYTF
clone size: -; D gene: TRBD1; J gene: TRBJ2-3; V gene: TRBV6-4; CDR3 DNA: TGTGCCAGCAGCCTCAGACAGGGGGCTTCAGATACGCAGTATTTT; CDR3 protein: CASSLRQGASDTQYF
clone size: -; D gene: TRBD1; J gene: TRBJ2-7; V gene: TRBV5-8; CDR3 DNA: TGTGCCAGCAACCATGGACAGGGGAACTACGAGCAGTACTTC; CDR3 protein: CASNHGQGNYEQYF
clone size: -; D gene: -; J gene: TRBJ1-1; V gene: TRBV24-1; CDR3 DNA: TGTGCCACCAGTGATTTCCTGACCGACGAGGGGACTGAAGCTTTCTTT; CDR3 protein: CATSDFLTDEGTEAFF
clone size: -; D gene: -; J gene: TRBJ1-6; V gene: TRBV10-3; CDR3 DNA: TGTGCCATCAGTGGGGGGGACCCCTTGGATAATTCACCCCTCCACTTT; CDR3 protein: CAISGGDPLDNSPLHF
clone size: -; D gene: -; J gene: TRBJ2-1; V gene: TRBV20-1; CDR3 DNA: TGCAGTGCTAGTGTTGCGGGGAGATCCTACAATGAGCAGTTCTTC; CDR3 protein: CSASVAGRSYNEQFF
clone size: -; D gene: -; J gene: TRBJ2-3; V gene: TRBV4-3; CDR3 DNA: TGCGCCAGCAGCCAATACCCAGGATTACTGGATACGCAGTATTTT; CDR3 protein: CASSQYPGLLDTQYF
clone size: -; D gene: TRBD2; J gene: TRBJ2-3; V gene: TRBV28; CDR3 DNA: TGTGCCAGCATTTCGCGAGCGGGGGGCCCTTCGGGCACAGATACGCAGTATTTT; CDR3 protein: CASISRAGGPSGTDTQYF
clone size: -; D gene: -; J gene: TRBJ2-1; V gene: TRBV7-8; CDR3 DNA: TGTGCCAGCAGCTTAAGGGGGGCTACCTACAATGAGCAGTTCTTC; CDR3 protein: CASSLRGATYNEQFF
clone size: -; D gene: -; J gene: TRBJ1-1; V gene: TRBV5-1; CDR3 DNA: TGCGCCAGCAGCTACCTCCCGGGCCGGGTCTCAGACACTGAAGCTTTCTTT; CDR3 protein: CASSYLPGRVSDTEAFF
clone size: -; D gene: -; J gene: TRBJ1-4; V gene: TRBV27; CDR3 DNA: TGTGCCAGCAGTTTACGGGGGGAAAAACTGTTTTTT; CDR3 protein: CASSLRGEKLFF
clone size: -; D gene: -; J gene: TRBJ1-5; V gene: TRBV21-1; CDR3 DNA: TGTGCCAGCAGGCGGACGTCACCCCAGCATTTT; CDR3 protein: CASRRTSPQHF
clone size: -; D gene: -; J gene: TRBJ1-1; V gene: TRBV18; CDR3 DNA: TGTGCCAGCTCACCACTGGCAGACATCATGAACACTGAAGCTTTCTTT; CDR3 protein: CASSPLADIMNTEAFF
clone size: -; D gene: TRBD2; J gene: TRBJ2-7; V gene: TRBV18; CDR3 DNA: TGTGCCAGCTCGCAACCGGGACTAGCGGGGGCACGATACGAGCAGTACTTC; CDR3 protein: CASSQPGLAGARYEQYF
clone size: -; D gene: -; J gene: TRBJ1-1; V gene: TRBV14; CDR3 DNA: TGTGCCAGCAGCGTAGGTGTTGTAGCTTTCTTT; CDR3 protein: CASSVGVVAFF
clone size: -; D gene: -; J gene: TRBJ2-1; V gene: TRBV4-1; CDR3 DNA: TGCGCCAGCAGCCAAGACGGGAGCTCCTACAATGAGCAGTTCTTC; CDR3 protein: CASSQDGSSYNEQFF
clone size: -; D gene: -; J gene: TRBJ1-1; V gene: TRBV7-9; CDR3 DNA: TGTGCCAGCAGCTTAGCGTCGAGGGGAAGGACCACTGAAGCTTTCTTT; CDR3 protein: CASSLASRGRTTEAFF
clone size: -; D gene: TRBD1; J gene: TRBJ1-5; V gene: TRBV18; CDR3 DNA: TGTGCCAGCTCGTCTCCGGGACAGAGTTATAGCAATCAGCCCCAGCATTTT; CDR3 protein: CASSSPGQSYSNQPQHF
clone size: -; D gene: -; J gene: TRBJ1-5; V gene: TRBV2; CDR3 DNA: TGTGCCAGCAGCCGGGAAAGCAATCAGCCCCAGCATTTT; CDR3 protein: CASSRESNQPQHF
clone size: -; D gene: -; J gene: TRBJ1-3; V gene: TRBV11-2; CDR3 DNA: TGTGCCAGCAGCTTACAAGGGGGGCCTGGAAACACCATATATTTT; CDR3 protein: CASSLQGGPGNTIYF
clone size: -; D gene: -; J gene: TRBJ2-1; V gene: TRBV7-9; CDR3 DNA: TGTGCCAGCAGCCTTGGTTTCGGAAGCTCCTACAATGAGCAGTTCTTC; CDR3 protein: CASSLGFGSSYNEQFF
clone size: -; D gene: -; J gene: TRBJ1-2; V gene: TRBV7-6; CDR3 DNA: TGTGCCAGCAGCCCCCCGGGGGATGGCTACACCTTC; CDR3 protein: CASSPPGDGYTF
clone size: -; D gene: -; J gene: TRBJ1-1; V gene: TRBV5-1; CDR3 DNA: TGCGCCAGCAGCTTGGCTCAGAACACTGAAGCTTTCTTT; CDR3 protein: CASSLAQNTEAFF
clone size: -; D gene: -; J gene: TRBJ1-5; V gene: TRBV10-3; CDR3 DNA: TGTGCCATCAGTTTGGGATATAGGGATCAGCCCCAGCATTTT; CDR3 protein: CAISLGYRDQPQHF
clone size: -; D gene: -; J gene: TRBJ1-1; V gene: TRBV11-2; CDR3 DNA: TGTGCCAGCAGCCTTGTGGAGACTGAAGCTTTCTTT; CDR3 protein: CASSLVETEAFF